The source of this T cell receptor (beta chain) is a study of tumor and adjacent non-tumor tissue in lung cancer. Study in general: There were around eleven adenocarcinoma, a couple of squamous cell carcinoma and 1 small cell lung cancer cases. Each sample yielded around 4.2 million productive TCRbeta reads on average.

General study findings and limits: Tumor tissue had significantly higher TCR diversity than normal lung. Top 100 clones took a larger repertoire share in normal lung.

Germline lookup yields CDR1 MGHRA and CDR2 YSYEKL. This CDR3 contains 15 residues. TCRbeta libraries were built with three rounds of nested PCR, modified from ARM-PCR. TCRdb recomputed calls from the multiplex PCR reads with MiXCR, one row per CDR3 protein. This sample has approximately 86,000 distinct CDR3 sequences, with approximately 72% found just once. About this clonotype: The antigen is undetermined. A junction boundary mismatches the germline segment, possibly from a read error.

No cell sorting was done before RNA was extracted from the tissue. The clonotype comes from a middle-aged woman with non-small cell lung cancer. The chain couples TRBV4-1 to TRBJ2-3; D may match TRBD1 or TRBD2 (5 bases each). The material sequenced was lung tumor tissue. CDR3 nucleotides: TGCTCCAGCAGGGAAGCGGACTCTAGCACTGATACGCAGTATTTT. It encodes CSSREADSSTDTQYF.